The 8 T cell receptor beta chains below were found in one sample sequenced in a study of blood T cell repertoires in COVID-19. Measured with immunoSEQ multiplex PCR; TCRdb has only the in-frame clones, and not every one. The sample shows 100,000 to 150,000 clones, approximately 88% of them seen only once. The material sequenced was peripheral blood. The receptors were gathered from a woman aged 25-40 years who had recovered from COVID-19.

The J gene is TRBJ1-2, the V gene TRBV9; maybe TRBD1 (5 bases). Trimming stripped 7 bases from V and 1 base from J, with 20 bases between. Germline V gene lookup returns CDR1 SGDLS and CDR2 YYNGEE. CDR3 length: 16 amino acids. The CDR3 DNA sequence: TGTGCCAGCGGTTCGGGGGTTCTGGCTATTAACTATGGCTACACCTTC. Translation gives CASGSGVLAINYGYTF.

The V call is TRBV14, the J call TRBJ2-1, with TRBD2 identical over 8 bases. The germline V gene has CDR1 SGHDN and CDR2 FVKESK. The trim removed 4 bases at V and 6 bases at J, leaving 8 bases unmatched. This CDR3 comprises 15 residues. The CDR3 is CASSPLTAGGNEQFF. In DNA, the CDR3 is TGTGCCAGCAGCCCCTTGACTGCGGGGGGCAATGAGCAGTTCTTC. The full variable domain, its missing parts supplied by reference TRBV14 and TRBJ2-1, is EAGVTQFPSHSVIEKGQTVTLRCDPISGHDNLYWYRRVMGKEIKFLLHFVKESKQDESGMPNNRFLAERTGGTYSTLKVQPAELEDSGVYFCASSPLTAGGNEQFFGPGTRLTVL.

V usage is TRBV6-1 and J usage is TRBJ1-6, with D hard to call. The ends were cut back, 3 bases at V and 7 bases at J, with 13 bases in the middle. This CDR3 contains 15 residues. Looked up from germline, CDR1 is MNHNS and CDR2 is SASEGT. CDR3 DNA: TGTGCCAGCAGTGACCCGGGAGTGCGGAATTCACCCCTCCACTTT. This sequence encodes CASSDPGVRNSPLHF.

The chain combines TRBV19 with TRBJ1-2; TRBD1 matches 8 bases. V was pared by 8 bases and J by 2 bases, with 7 bases of the junction left unmatched. The CDR3 has 14 residues. The germline gives CDR1 LNHDA, CDR2 SQIVND (reference sequence). CDR3 in DNA: TGTGCCAGTTATCCAGGGGGCCTGAACTATGGCTACACCTTC. Translating it yields CASYPGGLNYGYTF.

The CDR3 reads CASSLGQGAYGYTF. CDR3 DNA sequence: TGCGCCAGCAGCCTCGGACAGGGGGCCTATGGCTACACCTTC. The chain recombines TRBV5-1 with TRBJ1-2, with 11 bases matching TRBD1. V was pared by 4 bases and J by 4 bases, with 3 bases of the junction left unmatched. The CDR3 runs to 14 residues. Germline V CDR1 and CDR2: SGHRS, YFSETQ.

This rearrangement joins TRBV10-3 to TRBJ2-7; D is undetermined. The CDR3 extends over 12 amino acids. Germline CDR1 reads ENHRY; CDR2 reads SYGVKD. Trimming left V 2 bases short and J 6 bases short, with 8 bases between. The CDR3 nucleotides read TGTGCCATCAGTGAGGGCTCCCCCGAGCAGTACTTC. This codes for CAISEGSPEQYF.

The chain has TRBV27 and TRBJ2-7; D is perhaps TRBD1 (7 bases). The germline V and J ends were trimmed by 5 bases and 0 bases, with 14 bases remaining between them. From germline, CDR1 is MNHEY and CDR2 SMNVEV (reference sequence). This CDR3 contains 15 residues. The CDR3 DNA reads as TGTGCCAGCAGTCCAGGGGGAGGAAGCTCCTACGAGCAGTACTTC. The encoded protein is CASSPGGGSSYEQYF.

The chain recombines TRBV6-6 with TRBJ2-7, with 10 bases fitting TRBD1. The CDR3 extends over 13 amino acids. Germline V CDR1 and CDR2: MNHNY, SVGAGI (reference sequence). J was trimmed by 4 bases and V by 6 bases; bases with no gene match: 3. The DNA of the CDR3 is TGTGCCAGCAGGCCGGGACAGGGGTACGAGCAGTACTTC. Translating it yields CASRPGQGYEQYF.